This is a list of T cell receptor beta chains from one sample in a study of glioma-infiltrating T cells. TCRdb re-called the multiplex PCR reads through MiXCR, storing one row per CDR3 protein. The sample lists roughly 42,000 distinct CDR3 sequences, 20% to 25% occurring once. The source material was glioma tissue, nonneoplastic brain tissue, or PBMCs (not recorded which). All receptors derive from a human donor with low-grade glioma or glioblastoma, undergoing nonglioma brain surgery, or in good health (not recorded which). CDR3s include the opening cysteine and the closing phenylalanine or tryptophan. Fields, in order: V gene, clone size, D gene, J gene, CDR3 protein, CDR3 DNA. D genes are given only for firm matches. Not every row has a clone size; where given, it reads once, few, many or a size class.

V gene: TRBV2
clone size: -
D gene: -
J gene: TRBJ1-5
CDR3 protein: CASSVQGSNQPQCF
CDR3 DNA: TGTGCCAGCAGTGTTCAGGGTTCCAATCAGCCCCAGTGTTTT

V gene: TRBV20-1
clone size: many
D gene: TRBD1
J gene: TRBJ2-3
CDR3 protein: CSARVGFEQGADTQYF
CDR3 DNA: TGCAGTGCTAGAGTGGGTTTTGAACAGGGGGCAGATACGCAGTATTTT

V gene: TRBV4-1
clone size: many
D gene: -
J gene: TRBJ1-2
CDR3 protein: CASSHDTLGYTF
CDR3 DNA: TGCGCCAGCAGCCATGACACTCTCGGCTACACCTTC

V gene: TRBV19
clone size: many
D gene: -
J gene: TRBJ2-5
CDR3 protein: CASSTQSGETQYF
CDR3 DNA: TGTGCCAGTAGTACACAATCGGGAGAGACCCAGTACTTC

V gene: TRBV6-6
clone size: many
D gene: TRBD2
J gene: TRBJ2-7
CDR3 protein: CASSYSAGGTYEQYF
CDR3 DNA: TGTGCCAGCAGTTACTCAGCGGGGGGGACCTACGAGCAGTACTTC

V gene: TRBV7-7
clone size: many
D gene: -
J gene: TRBJ2-5
CDR3 protein: CASSLNSQETQYF
CDR3 DNA: TGTGCTAGCAGCTTAAACAGCCAAGAGACCCAGTACTTC

V gene: TRBV19
clone size: many
D gene: -
J gene: TRBJ1-5
CDR3 protein: CASSIGWSAGQPQHF
CDR3 DNA: TGTGCCAGTAGTATAGGATGGAGCGCGGGCCAGCCCCAGCATTTT

V gene: TRBV12-3/TRBV12-4
clone size: many
D gene: TRBD1
J gene: TRBJ1-5
CDR3 protein: CASSSGTGSSNQPQHF
CDR3 DNA: TGTGCCAGCAGTTCCGGGACAGGGTCGAGCAATCAGCCCCAGCATTTT

V gene: TRBV19
clone size: few
D gene: TRBD1
J gene: TRBJ2-1
CDR3 protein: CASSIQPGQINEQFF
CDR3 DNA: TGTGCCAGTAGTATCCAACCGGGACAGATCAATGAGCAGTTCTTC

V gene: TRBV12-3/TRBV12-4
clone size: -
D gene: -
J gene: TRBJ2-3
CDR3 protein: CASSLDKHTDTQYF
CDR3 DNA: TGTGCCAGCAGTTTAGATAAGCACACAGATACGCAGTATTTT

V gene: TRBV27
clone size: medium-sized
D gene: TRBD2
J gene: TRBJ2-1
CDR3 protein: CASSAPSGRAAQEQFF
CDR3 DNA: TGTGCCAGCAGTGCCCCGAGCGGGAGGGCCGCTCAGGAGCAGTTCTTC

V gene: TRBV20-1
clone size: many
D gene: -
J gene: TRBJ1-4
CDR3 protein: CSAGSLGTNEKLFF
CDR3 DNA: TGCAGTGCTGGTAGTCTGGGAACTAATGAAAAACTGTTTTTT

V gene: TRBV19
clone size: many
D gene: TRBD1
J gene: TRBJ1-6
CDR3 protein: CASSMVGGNSPLHF
CDR3 DNA: TGTGCCAGTAGTATGGTAGGGGGCAATTCACCCCTCCACTTT

V gene: TRBV4-1
clone size: many
D gene: -
J gene: TRBJ2-3
CDR3 protein: CASSQAIGARTDTQYF
CDR3 DNA: TGCGCCAGCAGCCAAGCCATTGGGGCTCGCACAGATACGCAGTATTTT

V gene: TRBV28
clone size: many
D gene: -
J gene: TRBJ1-5
CDR3 protein: CASSPNTQPQHF
CDR3 DNA: TGTGCCAGCAGTCCGAATACCCAGCCCCAGCATTTT

V gene: TRBV27
clone size: many
D gene: TRBD1
J gene: TRBJ2-1
CDR3 protein: CASSPEQGAMDEQFF
CDR3 DNA: TGTGCCAGCAGTCCAGAACAGGGGGCGATGGATGAGCAGTTCTTC

V gene: TRBV2
clone size: many
D gene: -
J gene: TRBJ1-2
CDR3 protein: CASRPRLAGNYGYTF
CDR3 DNA: TGTGCCAGCAGACCTAGGTTGGCAGGGAACTATGGCTACACCTTC

V gene: TRBV5-1
clone size: -
D gene: TRBD2
J gene: TRBJ2-3
CDR3 protein: CASSPSGRAMFADTQYF
CDR3 DNA: TGCGCCAGCAGCCCTAGCGGGAGGGCCATGTTCGCAGATACGCAGTATTTT

V gene: TRBV11-2
clone size: once
D gene: -
J gene: TRBJ2-7
CDR3 protein: CASSFAPGREQYF
CDR3 DNA: TGTGCCAGCAGCTTCGCCCCGGGTCGAGAGCAGTACTTC

V gene: TRBV3-1
clone size: many
D gene: -
J gene: TRBJ2-1
CDR3 protein: CASSQDPVIFPIDEQFF
CDR3 DNA: TGTGCCAGCAGCCAAGATCCCGTCATTTTCCCCATTGATGAGCAGTTCTTC

V gene: TRBV19
clone size: many
D gene: -
J gene: TRBJ2-1
CDR3 protein: CASSVAPGRAENEQFF
CDR3 DNA: TGTGCCAGTAGTGTTGCTCCGGGCAGGGCGGAAAATGAGCAGTTCTTC

V gene: TRBV5-4
clone size: -
D gene: -
J gene: TRBJ2-3
CDR3 protein: CASSLGLVDTQYF
CDR3 DNA: TGTGCCAGCAGCTTGGGTTTGGTAGATACGCAGTATTTT

V gene: TRBV14
clone size: many
D gene: -
J gene: TRBJ1-1
CDR3 protein: CASSLPGLNGAFF
CDR3 DNA: TGTGCCAGCAGCCTTCCGGGCTTAAACGGGGCTTTCTTT

V gene: TRBV19
clone size: many
D gene: -
J gene: TRBJ1-1
CDR3 protein: CASSLDGEGSEAFF
CDR3 DNA: TGTGCCAGTAGCCTGGACGGAGAGGGGTCTGAAGCTTTCTTT

V gene: TRBV4-2
clone size: many
D gene: TRBD2
J gene: TRBJ2-3
CDR3 protein: CASSLGLAEAFDTQYF
CDR3 DNA: TGTGCCAGCAGCCTTGGACTAGCAGAGGCATTCGATACGCAGTATTTT

V gene: TRBV18
clone size: many
D gene: TRBD1
J gene: TRBJ1-2
CDR3 protein: CASSPDRDYGYTF
CDR3 DNA: TGTGCCAGCTCACCGGACAGGGACTATGGCTACACCTTC

V gene: TRBV28
clone size: many
D gene: -
J gene: TRBJ1-5
CDR3 protein: CASSLSPGRGTSNQPQHF
CDR3 DNA: TGTGCCAGCAGTTTAAGTCCCGGAAGGGGAACTAGCAATCAGCCCCAGCATTTT

V gene: TRBV20-1
clone size: many
D gene: -
J gene: TRBJ1-2
CDR3 protein: CSARDRRGAYGYTF
CDR3 DNA: TGCAGTGCTAGAGATCGCAGGGGTGCCTATGGCTACACCTTC

V gene: TRBV20-1
clone size: -
D gene: TRBD2
J gene: TRBJ2-7
CDR3 protein: CSVNSGYDPPYEQYF
CDR3 DNA: TGCAGTGTGAATAGCGGGTATGACCCTCCCTACGAGCAGTACTTC

V gene: TRBV5-4
clone size: -
D gene: -
J gene: TRBJ2-2
CDR3 protein: CASSRNTGELFF
CDR3 DNA: TGTGCCAGCAGCAGGAACACCGGGGAGCTGTTTTTT

V gene: TRBV29-1
clone size: few
D gene: -
J gene: TRBJ2-1
CDR3 protein: CSVDTGTNNEQFF
CDR3 DNA: TGCAGCGTTGATACGGGGACAAACAATGAGCAGTTCTTC

V gene: TRBV28
clone size: many
D gene: -
J gene: TRBJ2-3
CDR3 protein: CASSLQGTDTQYF
CDR3 DNA: TGTGCCAGCAGTTTACAGGGTACAGATACGCAGTATTTT

V gene: TRBV4-1
clone size: many
D gene: TRBD1
J gene: TRBJ2-7
CDR3 protein: CASSLRDSTYEQYF
CDR3 DNA: TGCGCCAGCAGCCTCCGGGACAGCACCTACGAGCAGTACTTC

V gene: TRBV7-2
clone size: many
D gene: -
J gene: TRBJ2-5
CDR3 protein: CASSFGNTETQYF
CDR3 DNA: TGTGCCAGCAGCTTTGGTAATACAGAGACCCAGTACTTC

V gene: TRBV6-6
clone size: many
D gene: TRBD1
J gene: TRBJ2-7
CDR3 protein: CASSYSGTGEQYF
CDR3 DNA: TGTGCCAGCAGTTACTCGGGGACAGGCGAGCAGTACTTC

V gene: TRBV19
clone size: once
D gene: -
J gene: TRBJ2-1
CDR3 protein: CASSITNTDNGQFF
CDR3 DNA: TGTGCCAGTAGTATAACTAACACGGACAATGGGCAGTTCTTC

V gene: TRBV19
clone size: many
D gene: -
J gene: TRBJ1-6
CDR3 protein: CASSVRDRPVLHF
CDR3 DNA: TGTGCCAGTAGTGTTCGTGACCGTCCCGTCCTCCACTTT

V gene: TRBV25-1
clone size: many
D gene: -
J gene: TRBJ1-5
CDR3 protein: CASSKPRDSLSNQPQHF
CDR3 DNA: TGTGCCAGCAGTAAACCCCGGGACTCCCTTAGCAATCAGCCCCAGCATTTT

V gene: TRBV7-9
clone size: many
D gene: -
J gene: TRBJ1-1
CDR3 protein: CASSDGNTLGENTEAFF
CDR3 DNA: TGTGCCAGCAGCGACGGGAATACTCTAGGAGAGAACACTGAAGCTTTCTTT

V gene: TRBV6-1
clone size: many
D gene: -
J gene: TRBJ2-7
CDR3 protein: CASRRTVAAYEQYF
CDR3 DNA: TGTGCCAGCAGAAGGACAGTAGCTGCCTACGAGCAGTACTTC

V gene: TRBV11-2
clone size: many
D gene: -
J gene: TRBJ1-1
CDR3 protein: CASSPPVDMNTEAFF
CDR3 DNA: TGTGCCAGCAGCCCCCCCGTCGACATGAACACTGAAGCTTTCTTT

V gene: TRBV6-5
clone size: once
D gene: TRBD1
J gene: TRBJ1-1
CDR3 protein: CARSDGDRGYPEAFF
CDR3 DNA: TGTGCCCGCAGTGACGGGGACAGGGGCTACCCTGAAGCTTTCTTT

V gene: TRBV20-1
clone size: many
D gene: TRBD2
J gene: TRBJ2-3
CDR3 protein: CSARDLAGPTDTQYF
CDR3 DNA: TGCAGTGCTAGAGATCTAGCGGGGCCCACAGATACGCAGTATTTT

V gene: TRBV19
clone size: -
D gene: -
J gene: TRBJ2-2
CDR3 protein: CASSIGPFTGTYTGELFF
CDR3 DNA: TGTGCCAGTAGTATAGGACCCTTCACAGGGACCTACACCGGGGAGCTGTTTTTT

V gene: TRBV2
clone size: -
D gene: -
J gene: TRBJ1-5
CDR3 protein: CARSPPTELDQPQHF
CDR3 DNA: TGTGCCCGCAGTCCCCCGACAGAGCTTGATCAGCCCCAGCATTTT

V gene: TRBV12-3/TRBV12-4
clone size: once
D gene: -
J gene: TRBJ1-1
CDR3 protein: CASAEYTEAFF
CDR3 DNA: TGTGCCAGCGCGGAATACACTGAAGCTTTCTTT

V gene: TRBV6-1
clone size: medium-sized
D gene: -
J gene: TRBJ2-3
CDR3 protein: CASSPSTDTQYF
CDR3 DNA: TGTGCCAGCAGTCCTAGCACAGATACGCAGTATTTT

V gene: TRBV10-2
clone size: many
D gene: -
J gene: TRBJ1-6
CDR3 protein: CASSEGLYRTDSPLHF
CDR3 DNA: TGCGCCAGCAGTGAGGGTTTGTACAGGACGGATTCACCCCTCCACTTT

V gene: TRBV5-6
clone size: few
D gene: TRBD1
J gene: TRBJ2-1
CDR3 protein: CASSDGTVSYNEQFF
CDR3 DNA: TGTGCCAGCAGCGACGGGACAGTCTCCTACAATGAGCAGTTCTTC

V gene: TRBV2
clone size: many
D gene: -
J gene: TRBJ1-3
CDR3 protein: CASMNSYGNTIYF
CDR3 DNA: TGTGCCAGCATGAACAGCTACGGAAACACCATATATTTT

V gene: TRBV7-9
clone size: many
D gene: -
J gene: TRBJ2-5
CDR3 protein: CASSRSLASDETQYF
CDR3 DNA: TGTGCCAGCAGCCGATCGCTAGCGTCGGATGAGACCCAGTACTTC

V gene: TRBV7-9
clone size: many
D gene: TRBD2
J gene: TRBJ2-3
CDR3 protein: CARLTLPAGRQPWTQYF
CDR3 DNA: TGTGCCAGATTAACTCTCCCAGCGGGACGTCAGCCATGGACGCAGTATTTT

V gene: TRBV11-2
clone size: -
D gene: -
J gene: TRBJ1-2
CDR3 protein: CASSLDSRGSSGGYTF
CDR3 DNA: TGTGCCAGCAGCTTAGATTCCAGGGGTTCCTCCGGGGGCTACACCTTC

V gene: TRBV7-2
clone size: many
D gene: -
J gene: TRBJ2-5
CDR3 protein: CASSLWGQEQETQYF
CDR3 DNA: TGTGCCAGCAGCTTATGGGGCCAGGAGCAAGAGACCCAGTACTTC

V gene: TRBV2
clone size: many
D gene: -
J gene: TRBJ1-5
CDR3 protein: CASSEAPRQPQHF
CDR3 DNA: TGTGCCAGCAGTGAAGCGCCAAGACAGCCCCAGCATTTT

V gene: TRBV29-1
clone size: many
D gene: -
J gene: TRBJ1-1
CDR3 protein: CSVGRENTEAFF
CDR3 DNA: TGCAGCGTTGGCAGGGAGAACACTGAAGCTTTCTTT

V gene: TRBV18
clone size: many
D gene: -
J gene: TRBJ2-3
CDR3 protein: CASSDHEAGTQYF
CDR3 DNA: TGTGCCAGCTCCGACCACGAGGCTGGTACGCAGTATTTT

V gene: TRBV27
clone size: many
D gene: -
J gene: TRBJ2-1
CDR3 protein: CASSFLRGGAYNEQFF
CDR3 DNA: TGTGCCAGCAGTTTCCTGAGGGGGGGGGCCTACAATGAGCAGTTCTTC

V gene: TRBV4-2
clone size: many
D gene: -
J gene: TRBJ1-2
CDR3 protein: CASSQEMTVNYGYTF
CDR3 DNA: TGTGCCAGCAGCCAAGAGATGACGGTCAACTATGGCTACACCTTC

V gene: TRBV7-9
clone size: many
D gene: TRBD2
J gene: TRBJ2-3
CDR3 protein: CASSLVLAGHTDTQYF
CDR3 DNA: TGTGCCAGCAGCTTAGTTCTAGCGGGGCACACAGATACGCAGTATTTT